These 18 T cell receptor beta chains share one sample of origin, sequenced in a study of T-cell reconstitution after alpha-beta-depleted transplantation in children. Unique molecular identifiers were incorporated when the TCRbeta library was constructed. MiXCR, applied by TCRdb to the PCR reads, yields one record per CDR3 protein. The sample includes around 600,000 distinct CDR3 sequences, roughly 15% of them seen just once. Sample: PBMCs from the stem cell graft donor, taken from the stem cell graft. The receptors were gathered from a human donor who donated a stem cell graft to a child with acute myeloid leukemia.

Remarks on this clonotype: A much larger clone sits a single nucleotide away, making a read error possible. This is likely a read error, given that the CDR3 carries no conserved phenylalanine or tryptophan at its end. The DNA for the CDR3 is TGTGCCAGCAGCTTTGGGGTCCTCGAGCAGTTCCTC. It codes for CASSFGVLEQFL. The chain employs TRBV5-6 and TRBJ2-1; D is unresolved. The germline V and J ends were trimmed by 2 bases and 10 bases, with 10 bases remaining between them. The CDR3 is 12 amino acids. Looked up from germline, CDR1 is SGHDT and CDR2 is YYEEEE.

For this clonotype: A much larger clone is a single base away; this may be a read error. Here the CDR3 DNA reads TGCAGCGTTGGGGGGGGCGCGCAGCCCGACTACACCTTC. The encoded protein is CSVGGGAQPDYTF. The rearrangement joins TRBV29-1 to TRBJ1-2; a possible D gene is TRBD1 (6 bases). The V gene's germline CDR1 is SQVTM and CDR2 ANQGSEA. There are 13 residues in the CDR3. Trimming left V 4 bases short and J 10 bases short, with 19 bases between.

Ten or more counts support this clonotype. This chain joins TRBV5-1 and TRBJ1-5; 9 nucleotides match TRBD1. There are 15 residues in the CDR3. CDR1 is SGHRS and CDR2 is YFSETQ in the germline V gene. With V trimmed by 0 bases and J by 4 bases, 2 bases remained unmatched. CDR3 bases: TGCGCCAGCAGCTTGGGGACAGGGGCAAATCAGCCCCAGCATTTT. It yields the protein CASSLGTGANQPQHF.

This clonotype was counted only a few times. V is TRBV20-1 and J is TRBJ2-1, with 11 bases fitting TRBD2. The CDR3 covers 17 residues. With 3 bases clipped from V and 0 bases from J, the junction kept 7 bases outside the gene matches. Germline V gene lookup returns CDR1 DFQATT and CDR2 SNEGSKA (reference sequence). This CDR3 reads CSARSSGGPSSYNEQFF. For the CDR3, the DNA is TGCAGTGCTAGGTCTAGCGGGGGGCCGAGCTCCTACAATGAGCAGTTCTTC.

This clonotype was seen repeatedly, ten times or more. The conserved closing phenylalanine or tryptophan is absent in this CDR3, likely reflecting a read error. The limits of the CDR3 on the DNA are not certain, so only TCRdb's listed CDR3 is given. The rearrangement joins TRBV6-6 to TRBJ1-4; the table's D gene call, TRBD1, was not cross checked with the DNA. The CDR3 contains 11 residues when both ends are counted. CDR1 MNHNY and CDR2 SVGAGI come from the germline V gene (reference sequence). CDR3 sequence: CASSYDGTECS.

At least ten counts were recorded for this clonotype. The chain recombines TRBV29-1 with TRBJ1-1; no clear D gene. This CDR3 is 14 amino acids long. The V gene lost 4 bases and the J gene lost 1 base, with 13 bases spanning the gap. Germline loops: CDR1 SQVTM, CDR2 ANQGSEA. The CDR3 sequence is CSVVGRTPNTEAFF. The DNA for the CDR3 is TGCAGCGTTGTTGGTCGTACACCGAACACTGAAGCTTTCTTT. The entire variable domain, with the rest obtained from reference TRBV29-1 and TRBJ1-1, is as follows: SAVISQKPSRDICQRGTSLTIQCQVDSQVTMMFWYRQQPGQSLTLIATANQGSEATYESGFVIDKFPISRPNLTFSTLTVSNMSPEDSSIYLCSVVGRTPNTEAFFGQGTRLTVV.

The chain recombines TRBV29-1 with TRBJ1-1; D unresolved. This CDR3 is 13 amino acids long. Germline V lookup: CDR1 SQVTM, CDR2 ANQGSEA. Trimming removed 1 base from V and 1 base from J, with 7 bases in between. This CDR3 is CSVEGRQNTEAFF. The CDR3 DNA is TGCAGCGTTGAAGGGAGACAGAACACTGAAGCTTTCTTT.

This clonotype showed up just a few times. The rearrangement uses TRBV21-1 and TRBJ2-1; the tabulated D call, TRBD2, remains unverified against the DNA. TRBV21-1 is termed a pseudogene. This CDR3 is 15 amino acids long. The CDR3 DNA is TGTGCCAGCAGCAAAGACCAACGAGGGAGGGATGAGCAGTTCTTC. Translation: CASSKDQRGRDEQFF.

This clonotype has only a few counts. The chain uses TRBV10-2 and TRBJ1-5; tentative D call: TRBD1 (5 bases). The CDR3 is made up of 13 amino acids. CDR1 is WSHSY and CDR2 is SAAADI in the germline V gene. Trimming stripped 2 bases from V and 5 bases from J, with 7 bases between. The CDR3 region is CASSEMGDQPQHF. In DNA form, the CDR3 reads TGCGCCAGCAGTGAGATGGGGGATCAGCCCCAGCATTTT.

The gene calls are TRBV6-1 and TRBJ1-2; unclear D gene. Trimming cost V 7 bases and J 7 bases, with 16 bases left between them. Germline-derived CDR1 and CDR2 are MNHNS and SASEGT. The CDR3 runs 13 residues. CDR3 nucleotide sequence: TGTGCCAGCATCCCCGGCCCCGGGAGTGGCTACACCTTC. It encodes CASIPGPGSGYTF.

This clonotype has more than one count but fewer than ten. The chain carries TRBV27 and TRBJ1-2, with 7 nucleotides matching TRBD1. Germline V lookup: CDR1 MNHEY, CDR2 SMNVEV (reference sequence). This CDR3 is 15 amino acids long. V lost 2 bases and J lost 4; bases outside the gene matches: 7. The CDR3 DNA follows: TGTGCCAGCAGTTTAATCATAGGGGGCTCCTATGGCTACACCTTC. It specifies CASSLIIGGSYGYTF.

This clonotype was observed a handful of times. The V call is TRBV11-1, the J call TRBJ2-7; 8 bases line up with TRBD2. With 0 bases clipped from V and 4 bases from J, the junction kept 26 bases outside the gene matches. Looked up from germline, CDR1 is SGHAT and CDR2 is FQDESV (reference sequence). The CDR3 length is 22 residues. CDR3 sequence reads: CASSLADYSGDSQNIWNYEQYV. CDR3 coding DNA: TGTGCCAGCAGCTTAGCCGACTATAGCGGGGATTCCCAAAATATCTGGAATTACGAGCAGTACGTC.

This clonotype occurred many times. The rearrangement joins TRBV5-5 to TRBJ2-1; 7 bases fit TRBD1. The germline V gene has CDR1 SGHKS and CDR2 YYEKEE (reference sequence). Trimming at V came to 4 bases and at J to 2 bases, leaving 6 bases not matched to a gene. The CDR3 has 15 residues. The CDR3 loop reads CASSPDRFTYNEQFF. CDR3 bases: TGTGCCAGCAGCCCGGACAGGTTTACCTACAATGAGCAGTTCTTC.

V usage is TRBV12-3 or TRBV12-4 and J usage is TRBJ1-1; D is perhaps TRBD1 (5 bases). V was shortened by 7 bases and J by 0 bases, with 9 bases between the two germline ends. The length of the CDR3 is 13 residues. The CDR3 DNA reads TGTGCCAGCAAGGGGTCCATGAACACTGAAGCTTTCTTT. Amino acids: CASKGSMNTEAFF.

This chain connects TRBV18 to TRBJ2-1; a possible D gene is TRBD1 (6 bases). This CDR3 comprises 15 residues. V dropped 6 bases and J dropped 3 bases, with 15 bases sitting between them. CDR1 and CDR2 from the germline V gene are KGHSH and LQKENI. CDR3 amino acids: CASSPDRTDYNEQFF. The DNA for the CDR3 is TGTGCCAGCTCTCCTGACAGGACGGACTACAATGAGCAGTTCTTC.

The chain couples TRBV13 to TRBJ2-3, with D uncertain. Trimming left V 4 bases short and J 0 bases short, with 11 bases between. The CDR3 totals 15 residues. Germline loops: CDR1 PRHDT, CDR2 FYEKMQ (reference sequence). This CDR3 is CASSSLSTSTDTQYF. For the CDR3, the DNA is TGTGCCAGCAGCTCTTTATCCACTAGCACAGATACGCAGTATTTT. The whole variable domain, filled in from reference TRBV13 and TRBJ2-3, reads AAGVIQSPRHLIKEKRETATLKCYPIPRHDTVYWYQQGPGQDPQFLISFYEKMQSDKGSIPDRFSAQQFSDYHSELNMSSLELGDSALYFCASSSLSTSTDTQYFGPGTRLTVL.

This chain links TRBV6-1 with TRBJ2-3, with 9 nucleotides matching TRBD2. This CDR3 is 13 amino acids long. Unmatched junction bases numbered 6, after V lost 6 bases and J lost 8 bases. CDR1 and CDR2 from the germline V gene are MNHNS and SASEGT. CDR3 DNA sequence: TGTGCCAGCAGAATAGCGGGGGCCCCTACGCAGTATTTT. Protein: CASRIAGAPTQYF.

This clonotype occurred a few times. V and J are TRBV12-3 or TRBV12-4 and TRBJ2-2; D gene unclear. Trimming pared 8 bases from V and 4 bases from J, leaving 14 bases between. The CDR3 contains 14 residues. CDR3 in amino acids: CASSFLRVTGELFF. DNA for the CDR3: TGTGCCAGCTCCTTTCTGCGAGTCACCGGGGAGCTGTTTTTT.